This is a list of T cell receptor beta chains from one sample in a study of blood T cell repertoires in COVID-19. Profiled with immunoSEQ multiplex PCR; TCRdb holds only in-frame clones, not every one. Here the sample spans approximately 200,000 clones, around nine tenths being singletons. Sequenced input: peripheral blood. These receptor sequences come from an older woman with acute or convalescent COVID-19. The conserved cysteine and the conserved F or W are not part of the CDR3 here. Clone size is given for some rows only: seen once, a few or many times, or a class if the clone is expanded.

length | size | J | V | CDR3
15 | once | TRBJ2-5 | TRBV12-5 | ASGLQRGTSGRETQY
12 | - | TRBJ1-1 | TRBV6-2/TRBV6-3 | ASSYNTRDTEAF
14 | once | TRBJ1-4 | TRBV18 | ASSHGVAGDNEKLF
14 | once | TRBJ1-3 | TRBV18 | ASSPGALQSGNTIY
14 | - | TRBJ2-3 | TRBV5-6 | ASSPIAGRRADTQY
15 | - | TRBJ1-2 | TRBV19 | ASSIDLPTGGYYGYT
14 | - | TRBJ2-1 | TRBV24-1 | ATSDSGTSSYNEQF
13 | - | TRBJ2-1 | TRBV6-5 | ASSRPGLATNEQF
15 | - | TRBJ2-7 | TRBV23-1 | ASSHRPQGQGSYEQY
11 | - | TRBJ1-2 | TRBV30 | AWSGTGHYGYT
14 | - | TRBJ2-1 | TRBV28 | ASRWTSGSRGNEQF
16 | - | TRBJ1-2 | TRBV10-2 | ASSESKMLEYINYGYT
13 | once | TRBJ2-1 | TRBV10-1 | ASSERRGQKNEQF
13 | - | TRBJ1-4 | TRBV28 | ASSDSGQITEKLF
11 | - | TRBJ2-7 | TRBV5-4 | ASSRQGFYEQY
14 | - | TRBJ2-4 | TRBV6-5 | ASSSGRTLAKNIQY
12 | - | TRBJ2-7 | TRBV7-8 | ASSRAVGPYEQY
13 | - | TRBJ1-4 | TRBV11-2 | ASSLLTAQNEKLF
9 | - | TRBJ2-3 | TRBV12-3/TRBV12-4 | ASTSSDTQY
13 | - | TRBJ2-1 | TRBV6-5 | ASSYSGSSYNEQF
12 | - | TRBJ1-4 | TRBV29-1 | TALLPPTNEKLF
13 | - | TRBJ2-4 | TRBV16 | ASSQSAGEGNIQY
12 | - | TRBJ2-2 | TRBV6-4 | ASQTSSATGELF
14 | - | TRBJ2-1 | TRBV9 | ASSAPTGDTYNEQF
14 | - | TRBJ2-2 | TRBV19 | ASSLRRGESTGELF
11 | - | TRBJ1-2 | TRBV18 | ASSPWEFYGYT
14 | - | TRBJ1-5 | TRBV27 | ASSFGGLGSNQPQH
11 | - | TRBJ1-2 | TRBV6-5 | ASRTTSFYGYT
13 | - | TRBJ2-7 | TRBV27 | ASKLSSGRRYEQY
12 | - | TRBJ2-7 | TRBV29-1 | SVVRGANSYEQY